This T cell receptor (beta chain) originates from a study of T cell responses to AZD1222 COVID-19 vaccine. Trimming left V 5 bases short and J 1 base short, with 6 bases between. Looked up from germline, CDR1 is SGHRS and CDR2 is YFSETQ. The CDR3 has 13 amino acids. Here immunoSEQ multiplex PCR was the method, and the copy in TCRdb shows in-frame clones only, minus some. This repertoire shows about 140,000 clones, roughly 90% found once; its top ten account for 4% to 5.5%. Sample: peripheral blood, taken on day 0 of AZD1222 vaccination. The receptor's source is an adult in good health. The rearrangement uses TRBV5-1 and TRBJ2-2; D call uncertain. The DNA for the CDR3 is TGCGCCAGCAGAACAGAGAACACCGGGGAGCTGTTTTTT. Translation: CASRTENTGELFF.